Described below is a single TCR beta chain sequence and its context. The RNA, about 0.5 to 1 ug, was put through reverse transcription using random hexamers. TCRdb re-called the immunoSEQ multiplex PCR reads through MiXCR, storing one row per CDR3 protein. Of approximately 150,000 distinct CDR3 sequences listed, roughly 94% are singletons. The sequenced target, TCR beta, came from blood CD8+ and CD4+ T cells. Trimming took 4 bases from V and 1 from J; bases not matched to a gene: 2. Per germline, CDR1 SGHAT and CDR2 FQNNGV. The CDR3 covers 14 residues. The data are from a study of CD8 T cells in Susac syndrome.

The chain employs TRBV11-2 and TRBJ2-3, with 7 nucleotides matching TRBD1. Sequencing input: CD4+ T cells from PBMCs. The TCR was taken from a human donor in good health. Here the CDR3 reads CASSYDRGTDTQYF. Here the CDR3 DNA reads TGTGCCAGCAGCTATGACAGGGGCACAGATACGCAGTATTTT.